Included here is one T cell receptor (beta chain) sequence, with context. Its antigen is undetermined. The data stem from a study of PD-L1 blockade in urothelial cancer. Study context: When patients started atezolizumab in the mid-2010s, it was given at 1,200 mg intravenously every 3 weeks. Male sex and bladder-origin urothelial cancer were recorded for about nine tenths of the roughly 29 patients. Researchers found blood samples held a median of approximately 150,000 T cells. Whole-study results and caveats: Tumor-associated clones in the blood of durable-benefit patients grew more at 3 weeks.

Time point meaning: peripheral blood 6 weeks after treatment start. The assay was immunoSEQ multiplex PCR, and TCRdb's table has in-frame clones only and misses some. The sample carries approximately 110,000 clones, approximately 89% recorded once. Looked up from germline, CDR1 is SQVTM and CDR2 is ANQGSEA. The CDR3 consists of 15 residues. After removal of 6 bases from V and 2 bases from J, the junction contained 12 bases not matched to a gene. This receptor was taken from a man aged 60 to 69 with urothelial cancer. The sample in question was PBMCs, obtained around atezolizumab (anti-PD-L1) treatment. The rearrangement uses TRBV29-1 and TRBJ2-5, with TRBD1 matching 7 bases. CDR3 sequence: CSVRSPGQAQETQYF. CDR3 sequence (DNA): TGCAGCGTCCGAAGCCCAGGACAGGCACAAGAGACCCAGTACTTC.